This TCR beta chain was documented in a study of blood T cells in healthy people across ages. Findings of the study overall: CMV infection status of these donors was not known.

Remarks on this clonotype: Its antigen is not identified.

Together with a sample-barcoded 5' primer, a J-beta primer mix was included in a second PCR lasting 7 to 11 cycles. A template-switch adaptor with 12 random nucleotides tagged each cDNA molecule. Samples each returned at least 3 million CDR3-containing paired-end reads. TCRdb itself ran the 5' RACE reads through MiXCR, one entry per CDR3 protein. The sample contains approximately 820,000 distinct CDR3 sequences, 40% to 50% of which appear only once. CDR3 length: 13 amino acids. CDR1 and CDR2 (germline): MNHEY, SMNVEV (reference sequence). Trimming left V 6 bases short and J 4 bases short, with 12 bases between. Per-sample PBMC isolation yielded at least 7 million cells.

V is TRBV27 and J is TRBJ1-2; D possibly corresponds to TRBD1 (5 bases). The material sequenced was blood. The source of this sequence is a man in his sixties in good health. The chain's CDR3 is CASSHGDGYGYTF. CDR3 sequence (DNA): TGTGCCAGCAGCCACGGGGACGGCTATGGCTACACCTTC.